This T cell receptor beta chain was identified during a study of T cell repertoires in cytomegalovirus infection. Study in general: A matching HLA type, together with CMV infection, was signaled by public TCR beta signatures. Overall study findings and caveats: CMV carriers having the relevant HLA were flagged by cumulative public TCR beta family frequency.

V was shortened by 5 bases and J by 2 bases, with 18 bases between the two germline ends. The CDR3 spans 16 residues. Germline assignment: CDR1 PRHDT and CDR2 FYEKMQ (reference sequence). TCRdb processed the reads anew with MiXCR; each CDR3 protein has one entry. The sample has about 900,000 distinct CDR3 sequences, less than 35% seen once. With respect to this clonotype: Its antigen is unidentified.

This chain joins TRBV13 and TRBJ1-2; perhaps TRBD1 as D (6 bases). The source is a human donor in good health (CMV status not recorded). Some clones in this sample may be carry-over from other donors' samples. Sequencing used cultured CD8+ T cells from PBMCs, obtained from culture after CMV antigen stimulation. The CDR3 DNA is TGTGCCAGCAGCATGGAGACCGACAGGCGCAACTATGGCTACACCTTC. Its protein is CASSMETDRRNYGYTF.